These 13 T cell receptor beta chains share one sample of origin, sequenced in a study of OX40 agonist ivuxolimab in advanced cancers. Sequencing was performed with immunoSEQ multiplex PCR; in TCRdb, only in-frame clones are kept and a portion is missing. The sample shows roughly 75,000 clones, 87% of them seen only once. The sequences come from CD4+ or CD8+ T cells sorted from blood, collected in a trial of the OX40 agonist ivuxolimab. The receptors were gathered from an adult with an advanced solid tumor such as melanoma, head and neck, liver or kidney cancer.

The chain has TRBV6-6 and TRBJ1-1; D unresolved. CDR3 length: 14 residues. The V gene's germline CDR1 is MNHNY and CDR2 SVGAGI (reference sequence). V dropped 7 bases and J dropped 5 bases, with 17 bases sitting between them. The CDR3: CASNEQLGNTEAFF. Here the CDR3 DNA reads TGTGCCAGCAACGAACAACTAGGGAATACTGAAGCTTTCTTT.

The CDR3 DNA reads TGTGCCAGCAGCCAATGGACAAGCAACCGGGCCACTGAAGCTTTCTTT. Its protein is CASSQWTSNRATEAFF. V usage is TRBV11-1 and J usage is TRBJ1-1, with TRBD1 as a possible D gene (5 bases). V lost 5 bases and J lost 4, with 20 bases in between. Germline CDR1 reads SGHAT; CDR2 reads FQDESV (reference sequence). This CDR3 region has 16 residues.

This clone is a singleton in its sample. This sequence joins TRBV19 and TRBJ2-7, with 9 bases matching TRBD1. The CDR3 runs 15 residues. V trimming: 6 bases; J trimming: 5 bases; junction bases outside the gene matches: 11. Per the germline V gene, CDR1 is LNHDA and CDR2 is SQIVND (reference sequence). Here the CDR3 reads CASSQTGTGIHEQYF. CDR3 nucleotide sequence: TGTGCCAGTAGCCAAACCGGGACAGGGATCCACGAGCAGTACTTC.

The CDR3 DNA is TGTGCTAGTGGTTTGTCCTTAGCGGTCCCTGGGGGCAATGAGCAGTTCTTC. This encodes CASGLSLAVPGGNEQFF. The chain recombines TRBV12-5 with TRBJ2-1; D might be TRBD2 (6 bases). CDR1 and CDR2 (germline): LGHNT, FRNRAP. The CDR3 has 17 amino acids. V lost 2 bases, J lost 6 bases, and 20 bases lay in between.

The chain recombines TRBV11-2 with TRBJ2-2, with 14 bases lining up with TRBD2. The CDR3 is made up of 18 amino acids. Germline V gene lookup returns CDR1 SGHAT and CDR2 FQNNGV. Losses at the gene ends were 5 bases for V and 8 bases for J; bases not matched to a gene: 13. In DNA form, the CDR3 reads TGTGCCAGCAGCGCCAGAACGGGACTAGCGGGAGTTGGTGGGGAGCTGTTTTTT. It yields the protein CASSARTGLAGVGGELFF.

The chain couples TRBV29-1 to TRBJ1-3, with TRBD1 identical over 11 bases. Losses at the gene ends were 2 bases for V and 4 bases for J; bases not matched to a gene: 1. Germline assignment: CDR1 SQVTM and CDR2 ANQGSEA. The CDR3 has 14 amino acids. CDR3 loop: CSVERTGGGNTIYF. CDR3 DNA sequence: TGCAGCGTTGAAAGGACAGGGGGCGGAAACACCATATATTTT.

This sequence joins TRBV28 and TRBJ1-5; 8 nucleotides line up with TRBD1. The length of the CDR3 is 15 residues. Germline V gene data show CDR1 as MDHEN and CDR2 as SYDVKM. Trimming took 6 bases from V and 6 from J; bases not matched to a gene: 10. This CDR3 reads CASRLQGDVGQPQHF. The CDR3 coding sequence is TGTGCCAGCAGACTACAGGGGGATGTAGGTCAGCCCCAGCATTTT.

The chain uses TRBV18 and TRBJ2-7; 11 bases line up with TRBD1. With V trimmed by 3 bases and J by 7 bases, 8 bases remained unmatched. Germline assignment: CDR1 KGHSH and CDR2 LQKENI. The CDR3 has 15 amino acids. CDR3: CASSPQGQGALEQYF. The CDR3 region has the DNA TGTGCCAGCTCACCCCAAGGACAGGGGGCTTTAGAGCAGTACTTC.

On this clone: The junction departs from germline at one end; a sequencing error may be responsible. This sequence joins TRBV5-6 and TRBJ1-2; maybe TRBD1 (5 bases). Per germline, CDR1 SGHDT and CDR2 YYEEEE. This CDR3 is 13 amino acids long. The CDR3 DNA reads as TGTGCCAGCAGCAGACAGACTAAATATGGCTACACCTTC. Translating it yields CASSRQTKYGYTF.

CDR3 nucleotide sequence: TGTGCCAGCAGCTCCACAGTTAACACCATATATTTT. It translates to CASSSTVNTIYF. This chain joins TRBV28 and TRBJ1-3; D gene unclear. V lost 6 bases to trimming and J lost 7 bases, with 10 bases between them. Germline CDR1 MDHEN, CDR2 SYDVKM. The CDR3 is made up of 12 amino acids.

This clone was recorded a few times. The chain recombines TRBV14 with TRBJ1-2; D is ambiguous. Germline-derived CDR1 and CDR2 are SGHDN and FVKESK. Trimming left V 4 bases short and J 12 bases short, with 18 bases between. This CDR3 contains 13 residues. CDR3 loop: CASSLGTDAPDTF. In DNA form, the CDR3 reads TGTGCCAGCAGCCTCGGAACCGACGCCCCAGACACCTTC.

A remark on this clone: Compared with germline, one end of the junction differs, possibly owing to a read error. The chain carries TRBV27 and TRBJ1-6; D is uncertain. CDR1 and CDR2 from the germline V gene are MNHEY and SMNVEV (reference sequence). The CDR3 totals 12 residues. The CDR3 DNA reads TGTGCCAGCAGTTCCTTTAATTCACCCCTCCACTTT. Its protein is CASSSFNSPLHF.

The chain carries TRBV27 and TRBJ2-7; D call uncertain. The CDR3 spans 15 residues. The germline gives CDR1 MNHEY, CDR2 SMNVEV (reference sequence). Deletions cut 3 bases from V and 0 bases from J, with 12 bases between. CDR3 nucleotides: TGTGCCAGCAGTTTGGGTAGCTATAGCTCCTACGAGCAGTACTTC. Protein: CASSLGSYSSYEQYF.